A single sample gave rise to the 6 T cell receptor beta chains below, sequenced in a study of neurological immune-mediated disorders. Time point given: longitudinal time-point 1 (baseline). A single record per CDR3 protein comes from TCRdb applying MiXCR to the 5' RACE reads. The sample yields 55,000 to 80,000 distinct CDR3 sequences, approximately 15% seen once. Specimen: PBMCs. The source is a female donor with HTLV-1-associated myelopathy (HAM/TSP).

This clonotype was counted many times. The chain recombines TRBV12-5 with TRBJ2-7; D remains ambiguous. Germline assignment: CDR1 LGHNT and CDR2 FRNRAP. V dropped 6 bases and J dropped 3 bases, with 12 bases sitting between them. The CDR3 contains 13 residues. CDR3 region: CASGVDNSYEQYF. The CDR3 bases are TGTGCTAGTGGCGTTGATAACAGCTACGAGCAGTACTTC.

This clonotype was picked up a small number of times. The chain uses TRBV27 and TRBJ2-3; unclear D gene. CDR3 length: 13 amino acids. Germline V gives CDR1 MNHEY, CDR2 SMNVEV (reference sequence). The V end was cut by 5 bases, the J end by 0 bases, with 6 bases between. CDR3 in amino acids: CASSLTSTDTQYF. The CDR3 nucleotides read TGTGCCAGCAGTCTCACTAGCACAGATACGCAGTATTTT.

Ten or more counts support this clonotype. The chain couples TRBV6-1 to TRBJ1-1; TRBD1 is a possible D gene (5 bases). The length of the CDR3 is 13 residues. The V gene lost 2 bases and the J gene lost 7 bases, with 11 bases spanning the gap. The germline gives CDR1 MNHNS, CDR2 SASEGT. The CDR3 region is CASSETGLNEAFF. The CDR3 nucleotides are TGTGCCAGCAGTGAAACAGGCCTGAATGAAGCTTTCTTT.

The chain is built from TRBV12-3 or TRBV12-4 and TRBJ2-2; D unclear. This CDR3 contains 12 residues. Trimming removed 7 bases from V and 6 bases from J, with 9 bases in between. The CDR3 sequence: CASTSESGELFF. CDR3 in DNA: TGTGCCAGCACCTCGGAGTCCGGGGAGCTGTTTTTT.

Ten or more counts support this clonotype. The chain couples TRBV20-1 to TRBJ2-7, with a tentative D call TRBD2 (5 bases). V lost 7 bases and J 3 bases, leaving 16 bases between the germline ends. The CDR3 consists of 13 residues. Germline V lookup: CDR1 DFQATT, CDR2 SNEGSKA (reference sequence). CDR3 DNA: TGCAGTGGGAAGGGTGAGGGTCTCTACGAGCAGTACTTC. This translates into CSGKGEGLYEQYF.

This clonotype has just one count. This could be a read error, since a much larger clone is one nucleotide away. J is TRBJ2-7 and V is TRBV7-7; TRBD2 might be the D (7 bases). Germline assignment: CDR1 SSHAT and CDR2 FNYEAQ (reference sequence). This CDR3 has 20 residues. V lost 5 bases and J 2 bases, leaving 31 bases between the germline ends. CDR3 bases: TGTGCCAGCAGCCTCCTACGTAGTTGGACTAGAGGGGGGTTCACCTACGAGCAGTACTTC. Amino acids: CASSLLRSWTRGGFTYEQYF.